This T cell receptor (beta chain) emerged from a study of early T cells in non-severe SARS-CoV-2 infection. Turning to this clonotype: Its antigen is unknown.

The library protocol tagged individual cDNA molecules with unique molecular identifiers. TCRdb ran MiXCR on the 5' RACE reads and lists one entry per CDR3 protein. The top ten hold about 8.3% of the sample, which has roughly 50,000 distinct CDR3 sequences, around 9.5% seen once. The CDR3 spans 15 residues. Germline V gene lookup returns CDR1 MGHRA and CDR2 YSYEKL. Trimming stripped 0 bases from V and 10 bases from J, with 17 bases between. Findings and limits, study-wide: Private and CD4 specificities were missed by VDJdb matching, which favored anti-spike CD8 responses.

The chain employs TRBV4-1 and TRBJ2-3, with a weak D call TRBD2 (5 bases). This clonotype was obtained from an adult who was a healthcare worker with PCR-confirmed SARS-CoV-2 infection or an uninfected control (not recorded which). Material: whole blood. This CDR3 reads CASSQDPLGVSAQYF. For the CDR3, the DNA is TGCGCCAGCAGCCAAGACCCCCTCGGGGTGTCGGCGCAGTATTTT.